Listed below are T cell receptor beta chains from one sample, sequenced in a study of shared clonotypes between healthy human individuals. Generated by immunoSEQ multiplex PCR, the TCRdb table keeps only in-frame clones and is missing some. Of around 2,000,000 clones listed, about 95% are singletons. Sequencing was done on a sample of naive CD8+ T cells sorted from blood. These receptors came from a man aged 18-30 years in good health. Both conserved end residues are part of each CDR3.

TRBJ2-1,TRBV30,CAWSVGRGGLYNEQFF
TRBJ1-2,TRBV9,CASSVTGEPNYGYTF
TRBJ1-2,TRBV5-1,CASSSSTPEDGYTF
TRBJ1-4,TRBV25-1,CASSESGLTDEKLFF
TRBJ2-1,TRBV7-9,CASSEVGAEYNEQFF
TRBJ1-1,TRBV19,CASSISLNTEAFF
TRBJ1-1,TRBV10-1,CASMGTGGTEAFF
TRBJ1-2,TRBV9,CASSLLSGTQIEGGYTF
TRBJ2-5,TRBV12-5,CASGLLGALYF
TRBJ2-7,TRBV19,CASSIGSGSTYEQYF
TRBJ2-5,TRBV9,CASSVAKTSGGQETQYF
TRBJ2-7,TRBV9,CASSVATAGYEQYF
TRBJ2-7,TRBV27,CASSLGTSGMIFNEQYF
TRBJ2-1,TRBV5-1,CASSSGPGAYNEQFF
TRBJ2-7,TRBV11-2,CASSSGVYEQYF